Following are 22 T cell receptor beta chains from one sample sequenced in a study of blood T cell repertoires in COVID-19. Data came from immunoSEQ multiplex PCR; TCRdb stores just in-frame clones and leaves some out. The sample yields about 170,000 clones, about 85% seen once. Material for sequencing was peripheral blood. The receptors stem from a man aged 60 to 69 who had recovered from COVID-19.

This chain uses TRBV6-5 with TRBJ2-1; TRBD1 might be the D (6 bases). In germline, CDR1 is MNHEY, CDR2 SVGAGI. V shed 6 bases and J shed 5 bases, with 11 bases lying between them. There are 13 residues in the CDR3. This CDR3 reads CASSLDRNNEQFF. CDR3 nucleotide sequence: TGTGCCAGCAGCTTAGACAGGAACAATGAGCAGTTCTTC.

The gene calls are TRBV19 and TRBJ2-3; TRBD2 agrees at 12 bases. This CDR3 contains 14 residues. Germline values: CDR1 LNHDA, CDR2 SQIVND (reference sequence). V was clipped by 6 bases and J by 4 bases; unmatched bases: 2. The CDR3 protein is CASRLAGGADTQYF. In nucleotides, the CDR3 is TGTGCCAGTAGACTAGCGGGGGGCGCAGATACGCAGTATTTT.

The rearrangement links TRBV6-5 to TRBJ2-1; TRBD1 aligns across 7 bases. Germline V gives CDR1 MNHEY, CDR2 SVGAGI. The CDR3 contains 14 residues. J was trimmed by 7 bases and V by 5 bases; bases with no gene match: 8. Written as DNA, the CDR3 is TGTGCCAGCAGTCTTCATACAGGGGTGAATGAGCAGTTCTTC. Translation gives CASSLHTGVNEQFF.

The V and J genes are TRBV3-1 (or the pseudogene TRBV3-2) and TRBJ1-1; D ambiguous. Trimming took off 4 bases at V and 2 bases at J, with 8 bases between the two ends. Germline values: CDR1 LGHDT, CDR2 YNNKEL (reference sequence). This CDR3 region has 13 residues. CDR3 in amino acids: CASSLIFNTEAFF. The DNA for the CDR3 is TGTGCCAGCAGCCTAATTTTTAACACTGAAGCTTTCTTT.

The chain couples TRBV19 to TRBJ1-1, with D possibly matching TRBD1 (5 bases). The V and J ends lost 8 bases and 2 bases respectively, with 18 bases between them. Germline V CDR1 and CDR2: LNHDA, SQIVND (reference sequence). The length of the CDR3 is 15 residues. The CDR3 DNA is TGTGCCAGTGGTTCAGGGCCGCGGGGTAACACTGAAGCTTTCTTT. Translated, it gives CASGSGPRGNTEAFF.

This clone has a single count. The chain employs TRBV27 and TRBJ1-2; TRBD1 matches 9 bases. The CDR3 is 14 residues long. J was trimmed by 5 bases and V by 5 bases; bases with no gene match: 6. The germline CDR1 and CDR2 sequences are MNHEY and SMNVEV (reference sequence). This CDR3 reads CASSRYRGQYGYTF. DNA for the CDR3: TGTGCCAGCAGTCGATACAGGGGGCAATATGGCTACACCTTC.

The V and J genes are TRBV5-4 and TRBJ2-5; 7 bases match TRBD1. Germline V gene sequence: CDR1 SGHNT, CDR2 YYREEE (reference sequence). J lost 5 bases, V lost 3 bases, and 7 bases had no gene match. The CDR3 has 14 residues. Here the CDR3 reads CASSSNRGRETQYF. Here the CDR3 DNA reads TGTGCCAGCAGCTCTAACAGGGGTAGGGAGACCCAGTACTTC.

V and J are TRBV7-3 and TRBJ2-1, with TRBD2 matching over 13 bases. The germline V gene has CDR1 SGHTA and CDR2 FQGTGA. The CDR3 covers 19 residues. J was trimmed by 0 bases and V by 5 bases; bases with no gene match: 10. The CDR3 bases are TGTGCCAGCAGCCCCATGGGACTAGCGGGGACGAGCTCCTACAATGAGCAGTTCTTC. Protein: CASSPMGLAGTSSYNEQFF.

The rearrangement links TRBV3-1 (or the pseudogene TRBV3-2) to TRBJ1-1; D not resolved. Germline lookup yields CDR1 LGHDT and CDR2 YNNKEL (reference sequence). The ends were cut back, 0 bases at V and 4 bases at J, with 12 bases in the middle. The CDR3 runs 15 residues. CDR3 residues: CASSQDLRDSTEAFF. In DNA form, the CDR3 reads TGTGCCAGCAGCCAAGATCTCCGGGATAGCACTGAAGCTTTCTTT.

In its sample, this clone was seen many times. The chain combines TRBV7-3 with TRBJ2-2, with D possibly TRBD2 on 7 matching bases. Trimming left V 3 bases short and J 4 bases short, with 12 bases between. Germline-derived CDR1 and CDR2 are SGHTA and FQGTGA. CDR3 length: 15 amino acids. The CDR3 is CASSFAGAGTGELFF. The CDR3 DNA reads TGTGCCAGCAGCTTTGCGGGGGCCGGCACCGGGGAGCTGTTTTTT.

This clone came up many times. The chain links TRBV5-6 to TRBJ2-7; maybe TRBD1 (5 bases). Germline CDR1 is SGHDT and CDR2 is YYEEEE. The CDR3 is made up of 13 amino acids. The V end lost 2 bases, the J end lost 6 bases, and 12 bases lay between the germline ends. The CDR3 sequence: CASSFSGNSEQYF. CDR3 bases: TGTGCCAGCAGCTTCTCAGGGAACAGCGAGCAGTACTTC.

The chain links TRBV7-2 to TRBJ2-3, with 12 bases identical to TRBD2. With 1 base clipped from V and 5 bases from J, the junction kept 4 bases outside the gene matches. The CDR3 sequence is 16 residues long. The germline CDR1 and CDR2 sequences are SGHTA and FQGNSA. The CDR3: CASSLVPSGGGDTQYF. Written as DNA, the CDR3 is TGTGCCAGCAGCTTAGTCCCTAGCGGGGGGGGAGATACGCAGTATTTT.

This rearrangement joins TRBV18 to TRBJ2-7, with TRBD2 matching over 12 bases. In germline, CDR1 is KGHSH, CDR2 LQKENI. The CDR3 runs to 19 residues. After removal of 0 bases from V and 0 bases from J, the junction contained 9 bases not matched to a gene. CDR3 nucleotide sequence: TGTGCCAGCTCACCACCGACTAGCGGGGGAATCGCCCTCTCCTACGAGCAGTACTTC. As protein: CASSPPTSGGIALSYEQYF.

This chain connects TRBV18 to TRBJ1-4; 7 bases line up with TRBD1. The CDR3 runs to 12 residues. Germline assignment: CDR1 KGHSH and CDR2 LQKENI. V lost 6 bases and J lost 13; bases outside the gene matches: 8. In DNA, the CDR3 is TGTGCCAGCTCCCCTGACAGGGAAGCACTGTTTTTT. This sequence encodes CASSPDREALFF.

This rearrangement joins TRBV5-4 to TRBJ2-2, with 10 bases fitting TRBD1. Trimming cost V 2 bases and J 6 bases; bases outside gene matches: 10. This CDR3 contains 17 residues. The V gene's germline CDR1 is SGHNT and CDR2 YYREEE (reference sequence). CDR3 residues: CASSLAKTGGASGELFF. CDR3 in DNA: TGTGCCAGCAGCTTAGCCAAGACAGGGGGCGCCTCCGGGGAGCTGTTTTTT.

This clone appeared a few times. This chain connects TRBV30 to TRBJ2-7; 8 bases line up with TRBD1. The V and J ends lost 2 bases and 5 bases, in that order; junction bases with no gene match: 2. The CDR3 is made up of 12 amino acids. Germline CDR1 and CDR2: GTSNPN and SVGIG (reference sequence). CDR3 sequence reads: CAWSQQGDEQYF. The CDR3 bases are TGTGCCTGGAGTCAACAGGGGGACGAGCAGTACTTC.

J is TRBJ2-1 and V is TRBV18; TRBD1 might be the D (6 bases). CDR1 KGHSH and CDR2 LQKENI come from the germline V gene. CDR3 length: 14 amino acids. Trimming took 0 bases from V and 8 from J, leaving 11 bases between them. The CDR3 region is CASSPPNREDEQFF. In nucleotides, the CDR3 is TGTGCCAGCTCACCACCGAACAGGGAAGATGAGCAGTTCTTC.

The chain is built from TRBV5-1 and TRBJ1-1, with D hard to call. From germline, CDR1 is SGHRS and CDR2 YFSETQ. The CDR3 sequence is 16 residues long. Trimming took off 4 bases at V and 5 bases at J, with 21 bases between the two ends. This chain's CDR3 is CASSPLPRQTGTEAFF. Here the CDR3 DNA reads TGCGCCAGCAGCCCTCTACCACGGCAAACCGGGACTGAAGCTTTCTTT.

V is TRBV3-1 (or the pseudogene TRBV3-2) and J is TRBJ1-3; D call uncertain. CDR1 and CDR2 from the germline V gene are LGHDT and YNNKEL (reference sequence). This CDR3 comprises 18 residues. Between the trimmed V and J ends, which lost 3 bases and 0 bases, there was a span of 18 bases. The CDR3 coding sequence is TGTGCCAGCAGCCAGGAACGGGAATCTCATAACTCTGGAAACACCATATATTTT. The encoded protein is CASSQERESHNSGNTIYF.

The V call is TRBV6-5, the J call TRBJ1-1, with 9 bases fitting TRBD1. J was trimmed by 4 bases and V by 8 bases; bases with no gene match: 8. This CDR3 has 14 residues. In germline, CDR1 is MNHEY, CDR2 SVGAGI. The CDR3 nucleotides read TGTGCCAGCGGATCCGGGACAGGGACCACTGAAGCTTTCTTT. Its translation: CASGSGTGTTEAFF.

This sequence joins TRBV6-5 and TRBJ1-3; no reliable D call. CDR1 is MNHEY and CDR2 is SVGAGI in the germline V gene. The length of the CDR3 is 14 residues. The germline V and J ends were trimmed by 4 bases and 2 bases, with 9 bases remaining between them. The CDR3 sequence: CASSSHTTGNTIYF. The CDR3 DNA reads as TGTGCCAGCAGTTCCCACACAACTGGAAACACCATATATTTT.

In this sample, this clone turned up once. This rearrangement joins TRBV4-1 to TRBJ2-3, with TRBD1 matching over 9 bases. The CDR3 runs to 15 residues. J gave up 3 bases and V 4 bases, and 5 bases lay outside the gene matches. CDR1 MGHRA and CDR2 YSYEKL come from the germline V gene. CDR3 coding DNA: TGCGCCAGCAGCCCGGCCGGGACAGGGACAGATACGCAGTATTTT. It encodes CASSPAGTGTDTQYF.